The 5 T cell receptor beta chains below were found in one sample sequenced in a study of response to subunit inactivated influenza vaccine. TCRdb re-called the RT-PCR reads through MiXCR, storing one row per CDR3 protein. The sample holds a few hundred thousand distinct CDR3 sequences; 20% to 25% are singletons and the top ten take more than 8.5%. The sequences come from PBMCs from blood, collected less than 22 months after vaccination. The receptor set was obtained from a man between 50 and 75 years old who received an inactivated influenza vaccine.

Note on this clonotype: Compared with germline, one end of the junction differs, possibly owing to a read error. The chain recombines TRBV4-3 with TRBJ1-2, with unresolved D. Germline V gene lookup returns CDR1 LGHNA and CDR2 YSLEER. CDR3 length: 15 residues. DNA of the CDR3: TGCGCCGGCAGCCAAGACGGGTCGAGACCTATGGGCTACACCTTC. The encoded protein is CAGSQDGSRPMGYTF.

V and J are TRBV5-1 and TRBJ2-3; D may correspond to TRBD1 or TRBD2 (5 bases each). The CDR3 sequence is 16 residues long. V lost 3 bases, J lost 0 bases, and 14 bases lay in between. The V gene's germline CDR1 is SGHRS and CDR2 YFSETQ. Here the CDR3 reads CASSSTGLLSTDTQYF. CDR3 in DNA: TGCGCCAGCAGCTCCACAGGACTTCTTAGCACAGATACGCAGTATTTT. The whole variable domain, filled in from reference TRBV5-1 and TRBJ2-3, reads KAGVTQTPRYLIKTRGQQVTLSCSPISGHRSVSWYQQTPGQGLQFLFEYFSETQRNKGNFPGRFSGRQFSNSRSEMNVSTLELGDSALYLCASSSTGLLSTDTQYFGPGTRLTVL.

The V call is TRBV7-3, the J call TRBJ2-2, with TRBD1 matching over 7 bases. The CDR3 spans 15 residues. Germline CDR1 is SGHTA and CDR2 is FQGTGA. V lost 3 bases to trimming and J lost 1 base; unmatched junction nucleotides: 2. CDR3 region: CASSFDRENTGELFF. The CDR3 nucleotides read TGTGCCAGCAGCTTTGACAGGGAGAACACCGGGGAGCTGTTTTTT.

This clonotype turned up a few times. This sequence joins TRBV24-1 and TRBJ2-7; 7 bases line up with TRBD1. Trimming at V came to 4 bases and at J to 5 bases, leaving 4 bases not matched to a gene. This CDR3 contains 13 residues. Germline CDR1 is KGHDR and CDR2 is SFDVKD. The DNA for the CDR3 is TGTGCCACCAGTGACCCCGACAGGGACGAGCAGTACTTC. It yields the protein CATSDPDRDEQYF.

In its sample, this clonotype was seen a few times. This CDR3 reads CASSRDYVGTQYF. The DNA of the CDR3 is TGTGCCAGCAGCAGGGACTACGTGGGGACCCAGTACTTC. V usage is TRBV7-2 and J usage is TRBJ2-5, with TRBD2 identical over 7 bases. CDR1 and CDR2 (germline): SGHTA, FQGNSA. The ends lost 5 bases at V and 7 bases at J; junction bases unmatched: 7. The CDR3 is made up of 13 amino acids.